These 5 T cell receptor beta chains were sequenced from one sample in a study of cytomegalovirus exposure and HLA in healthy donors. PCR employed 60 Vbeta and 13 Jbeta primers. TCRdb keeps only in-frame clones here, not all; method: immunoSEQ multiplex PCR. Here the sample spans roughly 180,000 clones, 70% to 80% being singletons. Input material: PBMCs. These TCRs come from a man between 18 and 35 years old in good health and CMV-seronegative.

As DNA, the CDR3 is TGTGCCAGCGGTCCGGGCGCGGGCTACGAGCAGTACTTC. Translating gives CASGPGAGYEQYF. This chain links TRBV7-3 with TRBJ2-7; weak D call: TRBD2 (5 bases). From germline, CDR1 is SGHTA and CDR2 FQGTGA. The ends were cut back, 8 bases at V and 3 bases at J, with 14 bases in the middle. This CDR3 is built from 13 residues. The full variable domain, in which reference TRBV7-3 and TRBJ2-7 provide the parts outside the CDR3, is GAGVSQTPSNKVTEKGKYVELRCDPISGHTALYWYRQSLGQGPEFLIYFQGTGAADDSGLPNDRFFAVRPEGSVSTLKIQRTERGDSAVYLCASGPGAGYEQYFGPGTRLTVT.

This clone has a handful of counts. The rearrangement uses TRBV4-2 and TRBJ2-1; possible D gene TRBD2, 7 bases. The length of the CDR3 is 15 residues. From germline, CDR1 is LGHNA and CDR2 YNFKEQ. V shed 3 bases and J shed 2 bases, with 11 bases lying between them. The CDR3 nucleotides read TGTGCCAGCAGCCACCCCGGGGGGCCCTACAATGAGCAGTTCTTC. It is translated as CASSHPGGPYNEQFF.

The V call is TRBV6-1, the J call TRBJ2-5; D gene uncertain. The end of the DNA aligns better with TRBJ2-7, so the J call may be wrong. Germline CDR1 is MNHNS and CDR2 is SASEGT. The CDR3 extends over 11 amino acids. The DNA for the CDR3 is TGTGCCAGCAGTGAACCCTACGAGCAGTACTTC. Protein: CASSEPYEQYF.

The V and J genes are TRBV15 and TRBJ1-2; D possibly corresponds to TRBD1 (6 bases). Germline assignment: CDR1 LNHNV and CDR2 YYDKDF (reference sequence). This CDR3 spans 17 amino acids. Trimming removed 1 base from V and 2 bases from J, with 17 bases in between. CDR3 loop: CATSRVPGVGVNYGYTF. The CDR3 DNA follows: TGTGCCACCAGCAGAGTCCCAGGGGTAGGGGTAAACTATGGCTACACCTTC.

This clone was detected a few times. V is TRBV30 and J is TRBJ2-7; 14 bases line up with TRBD2. J gave up 5 bases and V 0 bases, and 0 bases lay outside the gene matches. The length of the CDR3 is 14 residues. The germline V gene encodes CDR1 GTSNPN and CDR2 SVGIG (reference sequence). DNA of the CDR3: TGTGCCTGGAGTGTGGGACTAGCGGGAGACGAGCAGTACTTC. It translates to CAWSVGLAGDEQYF.